This TCR beta chain was recovered during a study of OX40 agonist ivuxolimab in advanced cancers. The data were produced by immunoSEQ multiplex PCR, yet TCRdb's version contains in-frame clones alone and is incomplete. This sample has 96,000 or so clones, with 84% found just once. This CDR3 is built from 12 residues. Germline CDR1 and CDR2: LNHNV and YYDKDF (reference sequence). Trimming took 5 bases from V and 0 from J, leaving 5 bases between them. The TCR was taken from an adult with an advanced solid tumor such as melanoma, head and neck, liver or kidney cancer. V and J are TRBV15 and TRBJ2-7; perhaps TRBD1 as D (5 bases). The sample in question was CD4+ or CD8+ T cells sorted from blood, obtained in a trial of the OX40 agonist ivuxolimab. The CDR3 spells CATSDSSYEQYF. The CDR3 bases are TGTGCCACCAGCGACAGCTCCTACGAGCAGTACTTC. The whole variable domain, filled in from reference TRBV15 and TRBJ2-7, reads DAMVIQNPRYQVTQFGKPVTLSCSQTLNHNVMYWYQQKSSQAPKLLFHYYDKDFNNEADTPDNFQSRRPNTSFCFLDIRSPGLGDTAMYLCATSDSSYEQYFGPGTRLTVT.